These 17 T cell receptor beta chains came from one sample sequenced in a study of T cells expressing NK-cell markers. Each CDR3 protein gets one entry in TCRdb, which reprocessed the 5' RACE reads and gives no DNA. The sample holds hundreds of thousands of distinct CDR3 sequences. The sequencing sample was made of blood T cells: a sorted CD56 or NKG2C T cell subset, CD4+ or CD8+ T cells, or bulk PBMC T cells (not recorded which). The receptors were gathered from a woman between 18 and 70 years old in good health.

The J gene is TRBJ1-2, the V gene TRBV21-1; as DNA is missing, the TRBD1 call by TCRdb cannot be tested. TRBV21-1 constitutes a pseudogene. This CDR3 has 13 residues. The CDR3 region is CASSSTGLSGYTF.

J is TRBJ1-5 and V is TRBV20-1. Looked up from germline, CDR1 is DFQATT and CDR2 is SNEGSKA (reference sequence). The length of the CDR3 is 13 residues. CDR3: CSASWSVNQPQHF.

This chain joins TRBV20-1 and TRBJ1-1. CDR1 is DFQATT and CDR2 is SNEGSKA in the germline V gene (reference sequence). The CDR3 contains 11 residues. CDR3 in amino acids: CSARVGSEAFF.

J is TRBJ2-2 and V is TRBV5-1; there is no DNA to check the TCRdb D call of TRBD1. Germline CDR1 is SGHRS and CDR2 is YFSETQ. CDR3 length: 13 amino acids. CDR3 amino acids: CASSEEGAGELFF.

The V and J genes are TRBV9 and TRBJ2-7; the D gene TCRdb calls, TRBD1, cannot be checked with no DNA. This CDR3 contains 14 residues. Germline assignment: CDR1 SGDLS and CDR2 YYNGEE. Here the CDR3 reads CASSRRQGNYEQYF.

The V call is TRBV12-3 or TRBV12-4, the J call TRBJ2-7; with no DNA, the TCRdb D assignment of TRBD2 cannot be verified. This CDR3 has 15 residues. The CDR3 here is CASSLRPGEAYEQYF.

The V gene is TRBV6-2 or TRBV6-3, the J gene TRBJ1-5; the TCRdb call, TRBD1, lacks DNA for checking. The CDR3 is 15 residues long. CDR1 and CDR2 from the germline V gene are MNHEY and SVGEGT. CDR3: CASSSRNRGNQPQHF.

The chain joins TRBV29-1 to TRBJ2-5. The germline CDR1 and CDR2 sequences are SQVTM and ANQGSEA. The CDR3 covers 15 residues. This CDR3 reads CSVVVELKYQETQYF.

The chain couples TRBV7-2 to TRBJ2-1; TCRdb selects TRBD2, and the lack of DNA leaves this call unchecked. The length of the CDR3 is 14 residues. Germline assignment: CDR1 SGHTA and CDR2 FQGNSA. CDR3 loop: CASAWDYGFNEQFF.

This CDR3 reads CASSPAGNIGPGYTF. This rearrangement joins TRBV5-5 to TRBJ1-2. Germline V gives CDR1 SGHKS, CDR2 YYEKEE (reference sequence). This CDR3 has 15 residues.

The rearrangement uses TRBV28 and TRBJ2-1; TCRdb's D call of TRBD2 is untestable without DNA. The CDR3 has 19 amino acids. Germline V gives CDR1 MDHEN, CDR2 SYDVKM. CDR3 amino acids: CASSPARVRAGVSYNEQFF.

J is TRBJ2-5 and V is TRBV2; there is no DNA to check the TCRdb D call of TRBD2. The germline V gene encodes CDR1 SNHLY and CDR2 FYNNEI. The CDR3 runs to 15 residues. CDR3 sequence reads: CASSLTLAGVETQYF.

The J gene is TRBJ2-7, the V gene TRBV7-9; without DNA, the TCRdb call of TRBD1 cannot be checked. The CDR3 loop spans 16 amino acids. Per the germline V gene, CDR1 is SEHNR and CDR2 is FQNEAQ (reference sequence). CDR3: CASSPVTGTYPYEQYF. The full variable domain, rest sourced from reference TRBV7-9 and TRBJ2-7, is DTGVSQNPRHKITKRGQNVTFRCDPISEHNRLYWYRQTLGQGPEFLTYFQNEAQLEKSRLLSDRFSAERPKGSFSTLEIQRTEQGDSAMYLCASSPVTGTYPYEQYFGPGTRLTVT.

This CDR3 is CASSLYREGLETQYF. The V call is TRBV27, the J call TRBJ2-5; TCRdb proposes TRBD2, but this gene call is untestable without DNA. There are 15 residues in the CDR3. Germline CDR1 is MNHEY and CDR2 is SMNVEV (reference sequence).

The gene calls are TRBV20-1 and TRBJ2-1; no DNA is available, so the TRBD1 call from TCRdb remains unchecked. The germline gives CDR1 DFQATT, CDR2 SNEGSKA (reference sequence). This CDR3 has 15 amino acids. CDR3 sequence reads: CSAAPRTSSYNEQFF.

This chain links TRBV12-3 or TRBV12-4 with TRBJ1-1; there is no DNA to check the TCRdb D call of TRBD1. The CDR3 contains 14 residues. This chain's CDR3 is CASRQQGAKTEAFF.

The rearrangement links TRBV20-1 to TRBJ2-5; there is no DNA to check the TCRdb D call of TRBD2. The CDR3 is made up of 15 amino acids. From germline, CDR1 is DFQATT and CDR2 SNEGSKA (reference sequence). Here the CDR3 reads CSARGTSGSWETQYF.